This TCR beta chain was sequenced for a study of regulatory T cells in long-lasting Graves disease. This sample's time point: persistent/refractory GD, antithyroid drugs over 5 years with positive TRAb. PBMCs provided the RNA from which the TCR library was made. V gave up 2 bases and J gave up 3 bases, with 7 bases separating them. There are 13 residues in the CDR3. Germline V gene lookup returns CDR1 SNHLY and CDR2 FYNNEI. This clonotype was seen ten or more times. Libraries of TCR beta came from iRepertoire HTBI primers plus Arm-PCR of CDR3 regions. TCRdb re-analysed the multiplex PCR reads in MiXCR, keeping a single row per CDR3 protein. Among around 400,000 distinct CDR3 sequences listed, approximately 22% were seen once.

The chain employs TRBV2 and TRBJ1-1; no firm D call. The clonotype was recovered from a female donor with Graves disease. The sample here was peripheral blood mononuclear cells (PBMCs), taken when the disease was refractory, from a patient treated with antithyroid drugs. The CDR3 DNA follows: TGTGCCAGCAGTGAAAGAGAGTACACTGAAGCTTTCTTT. It encodes CASSEREYTEAFF.